A single sample is the source of the 5 T cell receptor beta chains below, sequenced in a study of CD4 T cell repertoires in COVID-19. Using immunoSEQ multiplex PCR, the repertoire was profiled, and TCRdb retains in-frame clones only, with some absent. This table has more than 65,000 clones, approximately 83% appearing once. The specimen comprised CD4+ T cells from peripheral blood, sampled after recovery from COVID-19. These receptors were collected from a human donor who had COVID-19.

The chain links TRBV5-8 to TRBJ2-6; 7 nucleotides agree with TRBD1. Trimming removed 4 bases from V and 2 bases from J; junction bases left unmatched: 0. The germline V gene has CDR1 SGHTS and CDR2 YDEGEE. This CDR3 comprises 14 residues. DNA of the CDR3: TGTGCCAGCAGCACAGGGGCTGGGGCCAACGTCCTGACTTTC. This sequence encodes CASSTGAGANVLTF.

The chain is built from TRBV7-9 and TRBJ2-2; maybe TRBD1 (5 bases). The CDR3 is 14 residues long. With 1 base removed from V and 8 bases from J, the gap between germline ends came to 11 bases. Germline CDR1 is SEHNR and CDR2 is FQNEAQ (reference sequence). The CDR3 region is CASSLGQKRGELFF. The CDR3 DNA reads TGTGCCAGCAGCTTAGGACAGAAACGGGGGGAGCTGTTTTTT. Combining the CDR3 with reference TRBV7-9 and TRBJ2-2 gives the whole variable domain DTGVSQNPRHKITKRGQNVTFRCDPISEHNRLYWYRQTLGQGPEFLTYFQNEAQLEKSRLLSDRFSAERPKGSFSTLEIQRTEQGDSAMYLCASSLGQKRGELFFGEGSRLTVL.

J is TRBJ2-3 and V is TRBV20-1; D unclear. Germline V gene lookup returns CDR1 DFQATT and CDR2 SNEGSKA (reference sequence). The CDR3 runs 11 residues. The CDR3 protein is CTAGSTDTQYF. CDR3 in DNA: TGCACCGCCGGTTCCACAGATACGCAGTATTTT.

In this sample, this clone turned up a few times. This chain joins TRBV7-9 and TRBJ1-3; D is uncertain. The CDR3 is made up of 16 amino acids. The V end lost 4 bases, the J end lost 0 bases, and 13 bases lay between the germline ends. Per germline, CDR1 SEHNR and CDR2 FQNEAQ (reference sequence). The CDR3 loop reads CASSSQERYSGNTIYF. CDR3 DNA sequence: TGTGCCAGCAGCTCCCAAGAAAGGTACTCTGGAAACACCATATATTTT. Supplemented by reference TRBV7-9 and TRBJ1-3, the full variable domain reads DTGVSQNPRHKITKRGQNVTFRCDPISEHNRLYWYRQTLGQGPEFLTYFQNEAQLEKSRLLSDRFSAERPKGSFSTLEIQRTEQGDSAMYLCASSSQERYSGNTIYFGEGSWLTVV.

In this sample, this clone turned up once. The CDR3 protein is CASRGQHTDTQYF. The CDR3 DNA reads as TGTGCCAGCAGGGGACAGCACACAGATACGCAGTATTTT. The rearrangement links TRBV27 to TRBJ2-3; 7 nucleotides line up with TRBD1. CDR1 is MNHEY, CDR2 SMNVEV, per germline (reference sequence). J lost 2 bases, V lost 6 bases, and 2 bases had no gene match. CDR3 length equals 13 residues.